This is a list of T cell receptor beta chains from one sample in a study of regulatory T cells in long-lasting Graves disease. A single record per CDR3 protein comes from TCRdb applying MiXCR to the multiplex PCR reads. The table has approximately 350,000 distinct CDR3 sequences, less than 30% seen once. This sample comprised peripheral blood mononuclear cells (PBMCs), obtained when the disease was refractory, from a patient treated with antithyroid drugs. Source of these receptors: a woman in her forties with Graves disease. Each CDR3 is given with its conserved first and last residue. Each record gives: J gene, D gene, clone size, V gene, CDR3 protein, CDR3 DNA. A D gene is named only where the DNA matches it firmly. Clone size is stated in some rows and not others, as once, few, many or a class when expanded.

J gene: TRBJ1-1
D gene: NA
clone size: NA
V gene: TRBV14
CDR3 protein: CASSLNRGGGAFF
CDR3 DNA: TGTGCCAGCAGCCTAAACCGGGGGGGAGGAGCTTTCTTT

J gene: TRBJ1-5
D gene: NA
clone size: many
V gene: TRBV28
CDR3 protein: CASSLRSSPNQPQHF
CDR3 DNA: TGTGCCAGCAGTTTAAGGTCAAGCCCAAATCAGCCCCAGCATTTT

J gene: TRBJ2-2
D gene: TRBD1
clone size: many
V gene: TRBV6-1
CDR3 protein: CAISGTGISGELFF
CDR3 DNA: TGTGCCATCTCCGGGACAGGGATCTCCGGGGAGCTGTTTTTT

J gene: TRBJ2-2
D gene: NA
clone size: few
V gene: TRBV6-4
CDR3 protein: CASKIALNTGELFF
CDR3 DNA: TGTGCCAGCAAGATAGCGTTGAACACCGGGGAGCTGTTTTTT

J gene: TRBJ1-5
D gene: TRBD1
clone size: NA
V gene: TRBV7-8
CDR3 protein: CASSLGDRANQPQHF
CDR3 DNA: TGTGCCAGCAGCTTAGGGGACAGGGCTAATCAGCCCCAGCATTTT

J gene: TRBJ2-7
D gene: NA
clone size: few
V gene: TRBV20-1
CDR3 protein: CSARVGTEAYEQYF
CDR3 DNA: TGCAGTGCTAGAGTAGGGACGGAAGCTTACGAGCAGTACTTC

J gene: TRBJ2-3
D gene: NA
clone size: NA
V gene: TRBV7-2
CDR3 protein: CASSLGRLMMQYF
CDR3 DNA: TGTGCCAGCAGCTTAGGACGCCTCATGATGCAGTATTTT

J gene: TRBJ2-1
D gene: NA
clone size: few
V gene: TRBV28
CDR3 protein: CASTTPRKVNGNEQFF
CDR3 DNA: TGTGCCAGCACCACCCCAAGGAAGGTTAATGGGAATGAGCAGTTCTTC

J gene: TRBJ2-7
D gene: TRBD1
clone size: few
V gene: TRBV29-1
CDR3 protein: CSVVQDRVSYEQYF
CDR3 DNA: TGCAGCGTTGTTCAGGACAGGGTCTCCTACGAGCAGTACTTC

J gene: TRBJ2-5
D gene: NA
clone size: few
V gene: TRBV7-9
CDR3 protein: CASSPPRTQYF
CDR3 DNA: TGTGCCAGCAGCCCCCCAAGAACCCAGTACTTC

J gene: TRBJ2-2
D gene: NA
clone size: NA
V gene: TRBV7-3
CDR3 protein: CASSSQYPGELFF
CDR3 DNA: TGTGCCAGCAGCTCCCAGTATCCCGGGGAGCTGTTTTTT

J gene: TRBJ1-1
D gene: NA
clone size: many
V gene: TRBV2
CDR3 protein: CASSLIRGTEAFF
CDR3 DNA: TGTGCCAGCAGTCTAATAAGGGGCACTGAAGCTTTCTTT

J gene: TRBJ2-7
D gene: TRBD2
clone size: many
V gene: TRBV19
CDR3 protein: CASSQREYHEQYF
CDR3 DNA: TGTGCCAGTAGTCAGCGGGAGTACCACGAGCAGTACTTC

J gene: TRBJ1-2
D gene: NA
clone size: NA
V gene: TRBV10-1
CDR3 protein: CASSESPRVNYGHTF
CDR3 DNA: TGCGCCAGCAGTGAGTCCCCCAGGGTAAATTATGGCCACACCTTC

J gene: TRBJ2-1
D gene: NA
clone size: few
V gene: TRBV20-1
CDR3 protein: CSATPRDFYNEQFF
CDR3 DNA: TGCAGTGCGACACCCCGGGATTTCTACAATGAGCAGTTCTTC

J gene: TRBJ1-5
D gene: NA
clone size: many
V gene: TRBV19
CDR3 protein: CASSNEGLIYQPQHF
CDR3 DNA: TGTGCCAGTTCTAACGAGGGCCTAATCTATCAGCCCCAGCATTTT

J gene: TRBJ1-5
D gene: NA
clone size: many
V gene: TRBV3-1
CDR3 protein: CASSRQLRGTQHF
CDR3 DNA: TGTGCCAGCAGCCGCCAGTTGAGGGGCACCCAGCATTTT

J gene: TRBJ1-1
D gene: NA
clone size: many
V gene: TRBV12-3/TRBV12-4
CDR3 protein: CASSLLPMNTEAFF
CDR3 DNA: TGTGCCAGCAGTTTATTGCCTATGAACACTGAAGCTTTCTTT

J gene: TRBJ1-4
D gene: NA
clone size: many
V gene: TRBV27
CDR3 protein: CASRSGSTNEKLFF
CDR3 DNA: TGTGCCAGCAGATCGGGATCAACTAATGAAAAACTGTTTTTT

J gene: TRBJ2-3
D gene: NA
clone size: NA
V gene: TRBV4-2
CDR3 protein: CASADKGLATDTQYF
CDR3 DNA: TGTGCCAGCGCCGATAAGGGACTGGCCACAGATACGCAGTATTTT

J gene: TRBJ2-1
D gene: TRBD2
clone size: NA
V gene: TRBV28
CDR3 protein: CASRTSGEYNEQFF
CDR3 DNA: TGTGCCAGCCGGACTAGCGGAGAGTACAATGAGCAGTTCTTC

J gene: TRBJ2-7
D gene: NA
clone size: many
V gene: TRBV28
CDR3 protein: CASSLRGLSSYEQYF
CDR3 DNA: TGTGCCAGCAGTTTGCGGGGGCTGAGCTCCTACGAGCAGTACTTC

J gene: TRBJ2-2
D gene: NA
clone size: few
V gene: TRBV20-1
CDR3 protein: CSARTRVYTGELFF
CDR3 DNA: TGCAGTGCCCGGACGCGGGTGTACACCGGGGAGCTGTTTTTT

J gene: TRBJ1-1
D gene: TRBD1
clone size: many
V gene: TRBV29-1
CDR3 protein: CSASGRQGANTEAFF
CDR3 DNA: TGCAGCGCCTCGGGCCGACAGGGAGCGAACACTGAAGCTTTCTTT

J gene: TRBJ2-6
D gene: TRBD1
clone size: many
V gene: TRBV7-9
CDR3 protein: CASTPGQGKLSGANVLTF
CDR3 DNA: TGTGCCAGCACCCCGGGACAGGGTAAACTCTCTGGGGCCAACGTCCTGACTTTC

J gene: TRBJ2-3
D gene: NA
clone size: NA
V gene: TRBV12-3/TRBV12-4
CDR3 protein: CASSPSNANTQYF
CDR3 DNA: TGTGCCAGCTCCCCTTCCAACGCAAATACGCAGTATTTT

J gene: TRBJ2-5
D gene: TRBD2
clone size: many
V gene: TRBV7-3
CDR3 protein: CASSQGIAGVVGETQYF
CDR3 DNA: TGTGCCAGCAGCCAAGGGATAGCGGGAGTGGTGGGGGAGACCCAGTACTTC

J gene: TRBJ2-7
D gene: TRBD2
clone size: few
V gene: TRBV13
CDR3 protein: CASSSTGTSIYEQYF
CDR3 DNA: TGTGCCAGCAGCTCAACCGGGACTAGTATCTACGAGCAGTACTTC

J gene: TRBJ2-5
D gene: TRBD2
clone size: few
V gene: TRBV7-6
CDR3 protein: CASSLASGMAKETQYF
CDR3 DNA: TGTGCCAGCAGCTTAGCTAGCGGGATGGCCAAAGAGACCCAGTACTTC

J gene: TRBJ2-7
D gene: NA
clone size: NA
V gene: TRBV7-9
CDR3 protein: CASSPKASYEQYF
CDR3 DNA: TGTGCCAGCAGCCCGAAAGCCTCCTACGAGCAGTACTTC

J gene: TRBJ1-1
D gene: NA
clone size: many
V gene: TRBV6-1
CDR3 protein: CASRLKYRENTEAFF
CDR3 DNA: TGTGCCAGCAGACTCAAATACAGGGAGAACACTGAAGCTTTCTTT

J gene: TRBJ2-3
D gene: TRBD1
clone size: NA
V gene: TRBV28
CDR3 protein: CASSTPGQEQYF
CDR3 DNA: TGTGCCAGCAGTACTCCGGGACAGGAGCAGTATTTT

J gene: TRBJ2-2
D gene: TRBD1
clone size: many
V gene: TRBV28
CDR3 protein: CASSLWGQGADTGELFF
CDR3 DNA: TGTGCCAGCAGTTTATGGGGACAGGGGGCGGACACCGGGGAGCTGTTTTTT

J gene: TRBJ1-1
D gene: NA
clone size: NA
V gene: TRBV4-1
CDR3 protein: CASSRGPGAEAFF
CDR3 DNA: TGCGCCAGCAGCCGGGGCCCCGGGGCTGAAGCTTTCTTT

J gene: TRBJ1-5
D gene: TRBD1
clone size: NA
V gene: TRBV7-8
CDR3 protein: CASSYRDSIQPQHF
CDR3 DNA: TGTGCCAGCAGCTACCGGGACAGTATTCAGCCCCAGCATTTT

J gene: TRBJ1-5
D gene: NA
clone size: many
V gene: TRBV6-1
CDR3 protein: CASSDSAWQPQHF
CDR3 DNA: TGTGCCAGCAGTGATTCTGCATGGCAGCCCCAGCATTTT

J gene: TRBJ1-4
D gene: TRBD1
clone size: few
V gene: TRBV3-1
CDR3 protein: CASSQITTGTVNEKLFF
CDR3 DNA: TGTGCCAGCAGCCAAATAACCACCGGGACAGTTAATGAAAAACTGTTTTTT

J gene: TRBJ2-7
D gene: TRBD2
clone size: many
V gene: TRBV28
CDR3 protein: CASSPSGLAGESDYDEQYF
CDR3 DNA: TGTGCCAGCAGTCCTTCGGGACTAGCGGGAGAGTCCGATTACGACGAGCAGTACTTC

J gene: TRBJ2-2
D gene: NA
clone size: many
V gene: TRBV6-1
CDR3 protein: CASSRRTTPGELFF
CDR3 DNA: TGTGCCAGCAGTAGACGGACAACCCCCGGGGAGCTGTTTTTT

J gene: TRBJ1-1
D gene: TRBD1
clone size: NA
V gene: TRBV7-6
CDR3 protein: CASSLAKAGGTEAFF
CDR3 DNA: TGTGCCAGCAGCTTAGCGAAGGCAGGGGGCACTGAAGCTTTCTTT

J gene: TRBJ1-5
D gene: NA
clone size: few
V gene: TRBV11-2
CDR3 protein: CASSLGVSGNQPQHF
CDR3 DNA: TGTGCCAGCAGCTTAGGGGTCTCCGGAAATCAGCCCCAGCATTTT

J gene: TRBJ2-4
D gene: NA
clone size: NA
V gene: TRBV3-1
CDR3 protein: CASSQAENIQYF
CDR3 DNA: TGTGCCAGCAGCCAAGCAGAAAACATTCAGTACTTC

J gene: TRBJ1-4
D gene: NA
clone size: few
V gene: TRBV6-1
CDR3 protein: CASTPTDNYEKLFF
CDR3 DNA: TGTGCCAGCACCCCCACAGACAATTACGAAAAACTGTTTTTT

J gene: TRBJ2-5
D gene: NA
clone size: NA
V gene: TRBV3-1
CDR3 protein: CASSQDLRGRPGETQYF
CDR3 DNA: TGTGCCAGCAGCCAAGATCTAAGAGGGAGGCCGGGGGAGACCCAGTACTTC

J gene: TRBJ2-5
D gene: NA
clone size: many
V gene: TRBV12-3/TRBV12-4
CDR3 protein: CASSFRQYQETQYF
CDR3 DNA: TGTGCCAGCAGTTTTAGACAGTACCAAGAGACCCAGTACTTC

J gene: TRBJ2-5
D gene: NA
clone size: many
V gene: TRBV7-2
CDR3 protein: CASSLNSPSETQYF
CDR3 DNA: TGTGCCAGCAGCTTAAACTCCCCCTCAGAGACCCAGTACTTC

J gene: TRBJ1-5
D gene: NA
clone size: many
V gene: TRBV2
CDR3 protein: CASSSASPVSNQPQHF
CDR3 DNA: TGTGCCAGCAGCTCGGCAAGCCCCGTCAGCAATCAGCCCCAGCATTTT

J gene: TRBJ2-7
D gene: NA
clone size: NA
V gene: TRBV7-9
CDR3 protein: CATSDIRVYEQYF
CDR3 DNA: TGTGCCACCAGTGACATAAGGGTCTACGAGCAGTACTTC

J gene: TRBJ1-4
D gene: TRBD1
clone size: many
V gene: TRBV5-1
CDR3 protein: CASSTGTNEKLFF
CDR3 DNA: TGCGCCAGCTCGACAGGGACTAATGAAAAACTGTTTTTT

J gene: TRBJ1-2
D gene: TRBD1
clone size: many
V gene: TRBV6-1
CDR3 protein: CASNPDRGSGYTF
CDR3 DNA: TGTGCCAGCAATCCCGACAGGGGCTCTGGCTACACCTTC

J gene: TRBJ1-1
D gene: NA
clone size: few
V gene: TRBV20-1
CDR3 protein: CSARGAGLNTEAFF
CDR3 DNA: TGCAGTGCTAGGGGGGCCGGCCTGAACACTGAAGCTTTCTTT

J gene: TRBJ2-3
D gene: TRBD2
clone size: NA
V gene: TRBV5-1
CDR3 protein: CASSSGTTSGSRTDTQYF
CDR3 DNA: TGCGCCAGCAGCTCTGGAACGACTAGCGGGAGTCGCACAGATACGCAGTATTTT

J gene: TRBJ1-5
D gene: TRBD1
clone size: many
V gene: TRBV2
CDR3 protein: CASSDETGYQPQHF
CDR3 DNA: TGTGCCAGCAGTGACGAGACAGGGTACCAGCCCCAGCATTTT

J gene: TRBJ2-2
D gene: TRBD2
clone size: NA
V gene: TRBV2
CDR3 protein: CALKGPGVAGGPGELFF
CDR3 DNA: TGTGCCTTAAAGGGACCGGGCGTAGCGGGAGGGCCCGGGGAGCTGTTTTTT

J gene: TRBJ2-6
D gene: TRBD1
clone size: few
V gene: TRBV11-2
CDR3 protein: CASSTLTGAGANVLTF
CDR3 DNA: TGTGCCAGCAGCACCCTGACAGGGGCGGGGGCCAACGTCCTGACTTTC